These 17 T cell receptor beta chains were sequenced from one sample in a study of blood T cell repertoires in COVID-19. Generated by immunoSEQ multiplex PCR, the TCRdb table keeps only in-frame clones and is missing some. The profile covers approximately 350,000 clones, with roughly four fifths appearing a single time and over 4.5% taken by the ten largest. Sequencing was performed on PBMCs or T cells enriched from blood (not recorded which). The receptors derive from a woman aged 45-60 years who had recovered from COVID-19.

The V call is TRBV30, the J call TRBJ2-2; 7 nucleotides agree with TRBD2. Germline lookup yields CDR1 GTSNPN and CDR2 SVGIG (reference sequence). CDR3 size: 14 residues. Unmatched junction bases numbered 4, after V lost 4 bases and J lost 2 bases. The CDR3 region is CAWNGGRNTGELFF. The CDR3, as DNA: TGTGCCTGGAACGGCGGGAGAAACACCGGGGAGCTGTTTTTT.

The chain joins TRBV12-3 or TRBV12-4 to TRBJ1-1, with no clear D. The V gene lost 10 bases and the J gene lost 5 bases, with 17 bases spanning the gap. CDR3 size: 13 residues. The CDR3: CATRREGGTEAFF. DNA of the CDR3: TGTGCCACTAGGCGGGAAGGAGGAACTGAAGCTTTCTTT.

V gene TRBV7-9 combines with J gene TRBJ1-5; TRBD1 matches at 7 bases. V gave up 0 bases and J gave up 7 bases; unmatched junction bases: 3. The V gene's germline CDR1 is SEHNR and CDR2 FQNEAQ (reference sequence). This CDR3 comprises 14 residues. Written as DNA, the CDR3 is TGTGCCAGCAGCTTAGCGGCAGGGGGGCAGCCCCAGCATTTT. Protein sequence: CASSLAAGGQPQHF.

The genes are TRBV29-1 and TRBJ1-2; TRBD1 aligns across 7 bases. This CDR3 is built from 13 residues. V lost 4 bases to trimming and J lost 1 base; unmatched junction nucleotides: 3. CDR1 is SQVTM and CDR2 is ANQGSEA in the germline V gene. The CDR3 DNA sequence: TGCAGCGTTGGACAGGGAGTTAACTATGGCTACACCTTC. Protein: CSVGQGVNYGYTF.

The gene calls are TRBV5-4 and TRBJ1-3; TRBD1 is a possible D gene (5 bases). The CDR3 spans 14 residues. V was trimmed by 2 bases and J by 6 bases, leaving 12 bases between them. Germline V gene sequence: CDR1 SGHNT, CDR2 YYREEE (reference sequence). The CDR3 loop reads CASSFPGITNTIYF. DNA for the CDR3: TGTGCCAGCAGCTTCCCAGGGATTACAAACACCATATATTTT.

The genes are TRBV11-2 and TRBJ1-2, with 7 bases fitting TRBD1. This CDR3 region has 15 residues. Looked up from germline, CDR1 is SGHAT and CDR2 is FQNNGV. V was clipped by 1 base and J by 5 bases; unmatched bases: 7. CDR3 amino acids: CASSLALQGNYGYTF. Here the CDR3 DNA reads TGTGCCAGCAGCTTAGCCTTACAGGGGAATTATGGCTACACCTTC.

The chain joins TRBV15 to TRBJ1-5; no clear D. Trimming took off 8 bases at V and 7 bases at J, with 18 bases between the two ends. CDR3 size: 14 residues. Germline CDR1 and CDR2: LNHNV and YYDKDF (reference sequence). The CDR3 loop reads CATRSAGRGQPQHF. In DNA form, the CDR3 reads TGTGCCACCCGGTCGGCGGGGAGAGGACAGCCCCAGCATTTT.

The J gene is TRBJ1-1, the V gene TRBV30; the D is unclear. The CDR3 covers 11 residues. Between the trimmed V and J ends, which lost 3 bases and 3 bases, there was a span of 5 bases. Germline-derived CDR1 and CDR2 are GTSNPN and SVGIG (reference sequence). The chain's CDR3 is CAWRRDTEAFF. The CDR3 DNA follows: TGTGCCTGGAGACGGGACACTGAAGCTTTCTTT. The full variable domain, rest sourced from reference TRBV30 and TRBJ1-1, is SQTIHQWPATLVQPVGSPLSLECTVEGTSNPNLYWYRQAAGRGLQLLFYSVGIGQISSEVPQNLSASRPQDRQFILSSKKLLLSDSGFYLCAWRRDTEAFFGQGTRLTVV.

The rearrangement uses TRBV19 and TRBJ1-5; 10 bases match TRBD1. CDR3 length equals 16 residues. Germline assignment: CDR1 LNHDA and CDR2 SQIVND (reference sequence). V lost 6 bases and J lost 3; bases outside the gene matches: 8. The CDR3 DNA is TGTGCCAGTAGGGGAGACAGGGGGCTTGTCAATCAGCCCCAGCATTTT. It yields the protein CASRGDRGLVNQPQHF.

J is TRBJ1-1 and V is TRBV6-5; D not certain. This CDR3 has 13 residues. Trimming stripped 7 bases from V and 2 bases from J, with 11 bases between. The germline V gene has CDR1 MNHEY and CDR2 SVGAGI. CDR3 loop: CASTPGINTEAFF. The CDR3, as DNA: TGTGCCAGCACTCCGGGAATAAACACTGAAGCTTTCTTT.

The V gene is TRBV5-1, the J gene TRBJ2-7; 9 bases agree with TRBD1. J lost 6 bases, V lost 1 base, and 11 bases had no gene match. CDR3 length: 16 residues. Germline lookup yields CDR1 SGHRS and CDR2 YFSETQ. CDR3 region: CASSLIPGTGLAEQYF. The CDR3 DNA is TGCGCCAGCAGCTTGATTCCCGGGACAGGGCTCGCCGAGCAGTACTTC.

This clone was seen a single time. The chain combines TRBV12-3 or TRBV12-4 with TRBJ1-2, with 7 nucleotides matching TRBD1. Trimming cost V 3 bases and J 13 bases; bases outside gene matches: 11. The CDR3 totals 13 residues. The CDR3 DNA reads as TGTGCCAGCAGTTTTATAAGAACAGGGGAGGCCACCTTC. It yields the protein CASSFIRTGEATF.

Details on this clone: One end of the junction fails to match germline, which may point to a read error. The chain combines TRBV6-5 with TRBJ2-1, with a weak D call TRBD1 (6 bases). Germline V gene sequence: CDR1 MNHEY, CDR2 SVGAGI. The CDR3 length is 14 residues. CDR3 sequence reads: CASSDSQGYGEQFF. In nucleotides, the CDR3 is TGTGCCAGCAGTGACTCCCAGGGGTATGGTGAGCAGTTCTTC.

This clone was detected only once. The gene calls are TRBV19 and TRBJ1-2, with 8 bases fitting TRBD1. The V and J ends lost 6 bases and 5 bases, in that order; junction bases with no gene match: 17. Germline values: CDR1 LNHDA, CDR2 SQIVND (reference sequence). There are 17 residues in the CDR3. CDR3 sequence (DNA): TGTGCCAGTAGCCGGGACCTCAACACAGGGGGTATTTATGGCTACACCTTC. It is translated as CASSRDLNTGGIYGYTF.

The J gene is TRBJ2-1, the V gene TRBV19; D possibly corresponds to TRBD2 (5 bases). V was cut by 5 bases and J by 5 bases, with 16 bases left in between. The CDR3 sequence is 15 residues long. Germline assignment: CDR1 LNHDA and CDR2 SQIVND (reference sequence). This CDR3 is CASSPDSLENNEQFF. In nucleotides, the CDR3 is TGTGCCAGTAGTCCGGACTCACTCGAAAACAATGAGCAGTTCTTC.

This clone was seen once. The rearrangement uses TRBV19 and TRBJ2-5; tentatively, D is TRBD2 (6 bases). The ends were cut back, 7 bases at V and 0 bases at J, with 9 bases in the middle. Per the germline V gene, CDR1 is LNHDA and CDR2 is SQIVND (reference sequence). The CDR3 contains 13 residues. CDR3 in DNA: TGTGCCAGTACCGGGGACTACCAAGAGACCCAGTACTTC. It translates to CASTGDYQETQYF.

This rearrangement joins TRBV29-1 to TRBJ1-3, with D tentatively TRBD1 (5 bases). Trimming removed 7 bases at V and 0 bases at J, with 10 bases between. The CDR3 runs to 13 residues. The germline V gene has CDR1 SQVTM and CDR2 ANQGSEA. As DNA, the CDR3 is TGCAGCGCCGTTCAGGGCTCTGGAAACACCATATATTTT. This encodes CSAVQGSGNTIYF.